This T cell receptor (beta chain) was found in a study of vaccination and CD4 T cells after COVID-19. Oncomine TCR Beta short-read sequencing was applied to DNA from cultured CD4+ T cells. TCRdb re-derived calls from the PCR reads in MiXCR, one entry per CDR3 protein. The sample lists over 10,000 distinct CDR3 sequences; roughly two thirds were seen once. The CDR3 has 15 amino acids. V gave up 3 bases and J gave up 1 base, with 10 bases separating them. Germline V gene data show CDR1 as SGHTA and CDR2 as FQGNSA. Treatment defined: roughly nine-day PBMC culture with coronavirus spike peptide pools or control peptides (ViraFEST assay). This clonotype was detected only a few times. The antigen is undetermined.

This TCR was recovered from a human donor who had recovered from COVID-19. The sequencing input was CD4+ T cells from blood, cultured in vitro. The chain is built from TRBV7-2 and TRBJ2-4; perhaps TRBD2 as D (5 bases). The CDR3 loop is CASSFAGGAKNIQYF. For the CDR3, the DNA is TGTGCCAGCAGCTTTGCCGGCGGGGCCAAAAACATTCAGTACTTC. The full variable domain, with the rest looked up from reference TRBV7-2 and TRBJ2-4, is GAGVSQSPSNKVTEKGKDVELRCDPISGHTALYWYRQSLGQGLEFLIYFQGNSAPDKSGLPSDRFSAERTGGSVSTLTIQRTQQEDSAVYLCASSFAGGAKNIQYFGAGTRLSVL.